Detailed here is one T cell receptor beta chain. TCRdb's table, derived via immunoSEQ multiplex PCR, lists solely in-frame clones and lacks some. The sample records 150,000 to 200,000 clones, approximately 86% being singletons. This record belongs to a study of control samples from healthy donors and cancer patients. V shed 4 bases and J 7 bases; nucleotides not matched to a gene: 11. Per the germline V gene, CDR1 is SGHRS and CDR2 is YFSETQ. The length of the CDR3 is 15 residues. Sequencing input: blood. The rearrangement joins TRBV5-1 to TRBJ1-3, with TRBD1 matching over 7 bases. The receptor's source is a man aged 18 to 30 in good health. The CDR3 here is CASSHTPGQTNTIYF. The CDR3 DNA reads TGCGCCAGCAGCCACACCCCGGGACAGACGAACACCATATATTTT.